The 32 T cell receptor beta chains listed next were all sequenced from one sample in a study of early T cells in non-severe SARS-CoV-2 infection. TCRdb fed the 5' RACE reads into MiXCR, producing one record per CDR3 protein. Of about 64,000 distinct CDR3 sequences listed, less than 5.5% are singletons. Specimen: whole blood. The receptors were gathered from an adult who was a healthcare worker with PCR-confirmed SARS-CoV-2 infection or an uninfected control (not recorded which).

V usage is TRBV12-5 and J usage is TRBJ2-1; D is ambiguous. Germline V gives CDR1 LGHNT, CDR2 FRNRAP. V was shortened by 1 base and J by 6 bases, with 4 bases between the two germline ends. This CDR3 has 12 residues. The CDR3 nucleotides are TGTGCTAGTGGTTTGGGCGTCAATGAGCAGTTCTTC. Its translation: CASGLGVNEQFF.

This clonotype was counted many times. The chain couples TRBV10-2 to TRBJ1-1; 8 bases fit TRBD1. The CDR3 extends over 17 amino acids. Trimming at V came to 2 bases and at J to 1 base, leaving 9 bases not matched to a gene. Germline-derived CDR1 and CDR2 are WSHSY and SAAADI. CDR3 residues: CASSERTGWLGNTEAFF. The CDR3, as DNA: TGCGCCAGCAGTGAGCGGACAGGGTGGCTAGGGAACACTGAAGCTTTCTTT.

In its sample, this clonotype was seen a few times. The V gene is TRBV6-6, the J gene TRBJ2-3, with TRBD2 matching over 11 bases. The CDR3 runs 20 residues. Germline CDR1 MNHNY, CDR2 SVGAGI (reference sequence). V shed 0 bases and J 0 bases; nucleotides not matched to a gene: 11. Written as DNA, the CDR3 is TGTGCCAGCAGTTACTCGGGACTAGCGGAGCCCCTCGTTAGCACAGATACGCAGTATTTT. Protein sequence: CASSYSGLAEPLVSTDTQYF.

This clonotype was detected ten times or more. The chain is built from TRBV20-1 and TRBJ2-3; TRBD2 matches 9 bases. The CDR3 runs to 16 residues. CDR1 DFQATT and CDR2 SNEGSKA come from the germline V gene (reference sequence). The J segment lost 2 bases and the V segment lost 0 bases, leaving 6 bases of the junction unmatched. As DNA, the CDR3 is TGCAGTGCTAGAGATGGGCGGGGGGGCGTCACAGATACGCAGTATTTT. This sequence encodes CSARDGRGGVTDTQYF.

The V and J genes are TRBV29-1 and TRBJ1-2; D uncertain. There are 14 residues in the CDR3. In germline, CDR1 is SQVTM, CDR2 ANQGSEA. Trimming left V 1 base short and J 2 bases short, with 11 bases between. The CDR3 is CSVEVWKNNYGYTF. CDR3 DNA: TGCAGCGTTGAAGTGTGGAAGAACAACTATGGCTACACCTTC. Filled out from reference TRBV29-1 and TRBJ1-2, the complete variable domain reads SAVISQKPSRDICQRGTSLTIQCQVDSQVTMMFWYRQQPGQSLTLIATANQGSEATYESGFVIDKFPISRPNLTFSTLTVSNMSPEDSSIYLCSVEVWKNNYGYTFGSGTRLTVV.

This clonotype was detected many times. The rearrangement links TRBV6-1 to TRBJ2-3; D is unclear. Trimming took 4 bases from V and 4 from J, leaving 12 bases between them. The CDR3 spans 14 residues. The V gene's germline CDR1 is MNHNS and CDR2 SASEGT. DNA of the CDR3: TGTGCCAGCAGTGGTTTCCCAGTTCCAGATACGCAGTATTTT. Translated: CASSGFPVPDTQYF.

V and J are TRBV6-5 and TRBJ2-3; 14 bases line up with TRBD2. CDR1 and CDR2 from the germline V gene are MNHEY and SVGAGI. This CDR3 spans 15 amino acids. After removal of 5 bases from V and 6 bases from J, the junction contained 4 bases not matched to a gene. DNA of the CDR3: TGTGCCAGCAGTAGGGGACTAGCGGGAGAGGATACGCAGTATTTT. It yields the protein CASSRGLAGEDTQYF.

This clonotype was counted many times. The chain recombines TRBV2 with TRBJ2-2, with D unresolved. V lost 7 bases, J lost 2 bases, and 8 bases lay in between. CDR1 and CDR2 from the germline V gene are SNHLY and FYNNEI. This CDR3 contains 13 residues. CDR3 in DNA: TGTGCCAGCATGGTGGACAACACCGGGGAGCTGTTTTTT. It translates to CASMVDNTGELFF.

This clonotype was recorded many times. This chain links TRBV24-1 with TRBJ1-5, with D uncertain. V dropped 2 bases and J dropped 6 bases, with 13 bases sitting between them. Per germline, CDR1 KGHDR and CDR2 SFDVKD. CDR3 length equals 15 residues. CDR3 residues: CATSDSEDWPQPQHF. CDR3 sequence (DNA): TGTGCCACCAGTGATTCCGAAGATTGGCCTCAGCCCCAGCATTTT.

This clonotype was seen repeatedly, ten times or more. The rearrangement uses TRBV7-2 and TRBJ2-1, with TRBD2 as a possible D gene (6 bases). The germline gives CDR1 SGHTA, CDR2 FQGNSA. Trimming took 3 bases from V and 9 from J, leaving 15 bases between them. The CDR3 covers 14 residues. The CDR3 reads CASSFAGGRSEQFF. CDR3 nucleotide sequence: TGTGCCAGCAGCTTCGCCGGGGGAAGAAGTGAGCAGTTCTTC.

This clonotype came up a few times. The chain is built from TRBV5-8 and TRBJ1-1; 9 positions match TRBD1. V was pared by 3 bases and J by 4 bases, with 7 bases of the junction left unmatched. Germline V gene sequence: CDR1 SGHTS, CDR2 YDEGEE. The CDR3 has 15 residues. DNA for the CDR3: TGTGCCAGCAGCTCCTACAGGGGGCACAGCACTGAAGCTTTCTTT. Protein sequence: CASSSYRGHSTEAFF. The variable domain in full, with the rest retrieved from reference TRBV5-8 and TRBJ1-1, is EAGVTQSPTHLIKTRGQQATLRCSPISGHTSVYWYQQALGLGLQFLLWYDEGEERNRGNFPPRFSGRQFPNYSSELNVNALELEDSALYLCASSSYRGHSTEAFFGQGTRLTVV.

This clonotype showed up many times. The CDR3 protein is CASSQAGGGPSGTQYF. The CDR3 DNA follows: TGTGCCAGCAGCCAAGCCGGCGGGGGCCCTTCCGGTACGCAGTATTTT. V usage is TRBV3-1 and J usage is TRBJ2-3, with D tentatively TRBD2 (7 bases). This CDR3 region has 16 residues. V lost 1 base and J 8 bases, leaving 19 bases between the germline ends. Germline values: CDR1 LGHDT, CDR2 YNNKEL (reference sequence).

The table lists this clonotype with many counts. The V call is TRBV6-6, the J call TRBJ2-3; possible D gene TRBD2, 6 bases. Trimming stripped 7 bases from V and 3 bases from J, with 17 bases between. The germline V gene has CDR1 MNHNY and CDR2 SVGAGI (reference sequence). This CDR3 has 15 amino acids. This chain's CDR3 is CASNERATRTDTQYF. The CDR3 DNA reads TGTGCCAGCAATGAGCGGGCCACCCGAACAGATACGCAGTATTTT.

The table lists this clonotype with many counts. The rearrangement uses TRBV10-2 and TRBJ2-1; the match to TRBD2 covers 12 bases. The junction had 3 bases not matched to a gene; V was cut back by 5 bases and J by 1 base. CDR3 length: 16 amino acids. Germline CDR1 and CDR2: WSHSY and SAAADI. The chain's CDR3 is CASSLTSGSSYNEQFF. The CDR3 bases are TGCGCCAGCAGTTTGACTAGCGGGAGTTCCTACAATGAGCAGTTCTTC.

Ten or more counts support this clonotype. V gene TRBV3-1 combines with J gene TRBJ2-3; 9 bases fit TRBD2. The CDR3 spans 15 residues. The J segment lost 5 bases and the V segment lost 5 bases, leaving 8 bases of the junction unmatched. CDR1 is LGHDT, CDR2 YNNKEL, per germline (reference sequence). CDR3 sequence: CASSLLAGPQDTQYF. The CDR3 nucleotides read TGTGCCAGCAGCTTACTAGCGGGCCCCCAAGATACGCAGTATTTT.

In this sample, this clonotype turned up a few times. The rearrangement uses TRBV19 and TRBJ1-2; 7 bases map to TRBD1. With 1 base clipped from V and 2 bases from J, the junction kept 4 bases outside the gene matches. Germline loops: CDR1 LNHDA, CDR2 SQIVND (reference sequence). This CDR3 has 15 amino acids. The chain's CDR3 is CASSIGNRGNYGYTF. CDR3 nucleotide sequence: TGTGCCAGTAGTATAGGCAACAGGGGAAACTATGGCTACACCTTC.

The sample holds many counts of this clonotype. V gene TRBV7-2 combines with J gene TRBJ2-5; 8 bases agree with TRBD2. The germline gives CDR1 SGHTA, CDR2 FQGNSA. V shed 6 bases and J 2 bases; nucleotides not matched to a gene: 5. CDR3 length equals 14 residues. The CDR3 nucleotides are TGTGCCAGCAGGATTGGACTAGCTCAAGAGACCCAGTACTTC. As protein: CASRIGLAQETQYF. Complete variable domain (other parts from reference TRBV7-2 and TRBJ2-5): GAGVSQSPSNKVTEKGKDVELRCDPISGHTALYWYRQSLGQGLEFLIYFQGNSAPDKSGLPSDRFSAERTGGSVSTLTIQRTQQEDSAVYLCASRIGLAQETQYFGPGTRLLVL.

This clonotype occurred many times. CDR3 amino acids: CASSSGLPRGDTQYF. Written as DNA, the CDR3 is TGTGCCAGCAGCTCGGGACTTCCCCGGGGAGATACGCAGTATTTT. This rearrangement joins TRBV7-7 to TRBJ2-3; possible D gene TRBD2, 6 bases. The CDR3 extends over 15 amino acids. Germline CDR1 SSHAT, CDR2 FNYEAQ (reference sequence). V lost 4 bases, J lost 5 bases, and 16 bases lay in between.

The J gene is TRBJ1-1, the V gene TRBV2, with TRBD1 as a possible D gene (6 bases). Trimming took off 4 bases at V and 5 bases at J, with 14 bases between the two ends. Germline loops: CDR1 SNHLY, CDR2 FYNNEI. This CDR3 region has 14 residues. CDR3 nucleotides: TGTGCCAGCAGTGTTCGACAGGCGGTAACTGAAGCTTTCTTT. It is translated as CASSVRQAVTEAFF.

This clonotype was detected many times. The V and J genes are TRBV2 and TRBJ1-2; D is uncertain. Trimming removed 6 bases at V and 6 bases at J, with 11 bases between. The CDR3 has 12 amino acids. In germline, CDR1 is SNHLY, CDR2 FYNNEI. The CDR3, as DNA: TGTGCCAGCAGGGGAACGGGGAATGGCTACACCTTC. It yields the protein CASRGTGNGYTF.

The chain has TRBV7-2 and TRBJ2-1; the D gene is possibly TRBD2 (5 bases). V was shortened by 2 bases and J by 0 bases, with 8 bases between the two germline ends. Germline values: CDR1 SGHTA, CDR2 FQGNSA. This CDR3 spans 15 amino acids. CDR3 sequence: CASSLRRTSYNEQFF. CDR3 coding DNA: TGTGCCAGCAGCTTACGGAGGACCTCCTACAATGAGCAGTTCTTC.

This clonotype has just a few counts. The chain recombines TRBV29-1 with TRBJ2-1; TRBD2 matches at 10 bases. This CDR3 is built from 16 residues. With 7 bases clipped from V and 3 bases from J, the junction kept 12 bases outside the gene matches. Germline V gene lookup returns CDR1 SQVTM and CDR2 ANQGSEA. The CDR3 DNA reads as TGCAGCGCTACCGGAATAGCGGGAGGCAGCTACAATGAGCAGTTCTTC. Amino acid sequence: CSATGIAGGSYNEQFF.

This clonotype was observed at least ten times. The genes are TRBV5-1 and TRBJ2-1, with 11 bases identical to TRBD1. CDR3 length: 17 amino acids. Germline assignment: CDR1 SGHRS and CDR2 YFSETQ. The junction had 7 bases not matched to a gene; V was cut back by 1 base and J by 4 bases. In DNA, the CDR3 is TGCGCCAGCAGCTTGAATCCGGGACAGGGGGTTTACAATGAGCAGTTCTTC. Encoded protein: CASSLNPGQGVYNEQFF.

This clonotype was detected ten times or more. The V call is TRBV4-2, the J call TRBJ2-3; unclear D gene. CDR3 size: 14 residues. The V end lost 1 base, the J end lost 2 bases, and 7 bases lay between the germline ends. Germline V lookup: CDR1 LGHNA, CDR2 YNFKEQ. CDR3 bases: TGTGCCAGCAGCCAAGTTTTTCCCACAGATACGCAGTATTTT. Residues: CASSQVFPTDTQYF.

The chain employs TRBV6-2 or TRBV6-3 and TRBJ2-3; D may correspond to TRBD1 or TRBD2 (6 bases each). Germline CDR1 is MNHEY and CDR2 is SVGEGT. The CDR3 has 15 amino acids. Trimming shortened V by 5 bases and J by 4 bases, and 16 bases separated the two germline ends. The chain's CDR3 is CASSPGLPGADTQYF. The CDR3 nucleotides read TGTGCCAGCAGTCCCGGACTACCAGGGGCAGATACGCAGTATTTT.

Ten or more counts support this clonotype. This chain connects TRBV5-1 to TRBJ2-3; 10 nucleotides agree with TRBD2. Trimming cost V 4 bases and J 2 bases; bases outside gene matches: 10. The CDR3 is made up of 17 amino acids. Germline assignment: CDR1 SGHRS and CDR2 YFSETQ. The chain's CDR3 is CASSRLAGESYTDTQYF. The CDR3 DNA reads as TGCGCCAGCAGCCGGCTAGCGGGAGAGTCGTACACAGATACGCAGTATTTT.

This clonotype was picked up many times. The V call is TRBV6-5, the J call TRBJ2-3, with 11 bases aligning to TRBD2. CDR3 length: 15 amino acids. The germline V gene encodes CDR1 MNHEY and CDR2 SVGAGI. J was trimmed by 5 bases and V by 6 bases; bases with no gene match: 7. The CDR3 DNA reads TGTGCCAGCAGCCGTAGCGGGGGGGCCCGAGATACGCAGTATTTT. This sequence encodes CASSRSGGARDTQYF.

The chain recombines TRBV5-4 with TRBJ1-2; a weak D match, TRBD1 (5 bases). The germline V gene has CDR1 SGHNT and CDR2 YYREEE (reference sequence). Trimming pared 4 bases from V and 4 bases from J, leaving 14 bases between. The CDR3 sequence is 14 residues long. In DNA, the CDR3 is TGTGCCAGCAGCAGAGGGGAGGGGTCCTATGGCTACACCTTC. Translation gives CASSRGEGSYGYTF.

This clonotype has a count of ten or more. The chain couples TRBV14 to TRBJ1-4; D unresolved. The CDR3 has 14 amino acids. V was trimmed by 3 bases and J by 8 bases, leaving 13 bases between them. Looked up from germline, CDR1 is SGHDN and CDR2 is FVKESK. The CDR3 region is CASSQIGRSEKLFF. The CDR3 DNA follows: TGTGCCAGCAGCCAGATAGGCCGCTCCGAAAAACTGTTTTTT.

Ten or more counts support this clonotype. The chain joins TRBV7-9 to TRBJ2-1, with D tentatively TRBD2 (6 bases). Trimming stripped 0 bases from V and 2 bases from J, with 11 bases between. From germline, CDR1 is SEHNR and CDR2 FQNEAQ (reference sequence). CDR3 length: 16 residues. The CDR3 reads CASSLAGTLTYNEQFF. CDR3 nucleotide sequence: TGTGCCAGCAGCTTAGCGGGGACTTTAACCTACAATGAGCAGTTCTTC.

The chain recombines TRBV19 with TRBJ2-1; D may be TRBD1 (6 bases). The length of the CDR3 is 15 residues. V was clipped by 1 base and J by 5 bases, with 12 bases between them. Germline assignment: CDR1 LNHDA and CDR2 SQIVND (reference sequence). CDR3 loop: CASSIGGQNNNEQFF. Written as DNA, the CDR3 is TGTGCCAGTAGTATAGGGGGACAAAATAACAATGAGCAGTTCTTC. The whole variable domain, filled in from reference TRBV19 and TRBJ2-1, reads DGGITQSPKYLFRKEGQNVTLSCEQNLNHDAMYWYRQDPGQGLRLIYYSQIVNDFQKGDIAEGYSVSREKKESFPLTVTSAQKNPTAFYLCASSIGGQNNNEQFFGPGTRLTVL.

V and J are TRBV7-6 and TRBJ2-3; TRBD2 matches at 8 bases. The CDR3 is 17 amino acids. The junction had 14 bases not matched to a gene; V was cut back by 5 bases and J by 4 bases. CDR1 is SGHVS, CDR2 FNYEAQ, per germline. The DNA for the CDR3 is TGTGCCAGCAGCGCCTACTTACCGGCGGGGGGACCAGATACGCAGTATTTT. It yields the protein CASSAYLPAGGPDTQYF.